This T cell receptor (beta chain) was sequenced during a study of OX40 agonist ivuxolimab in advanced cancers. A note on the overall study: The costimulatory receptor OX40 (CD134) was targeted by ivuxolimab, a fully human IgG2 agonistic monoclonal antibody. The dose-escalation cohort was almost 85% male with a mean age of approximately 60 years, ranging from roughly 23 to 80. The paper covers the monotherapy dose-escalation part of the phase I ivuxolimab trial, which included N ≈ 50 patients. Intravenous ivuxolimab was administered to patients every 2 weeks at six dose levels: 0.01, 0.1, 0.3, 1.5, 3 and 10 mg/kg. Of the roughly 54 dose-escalation patients, hepatocellular carcinoma was present in some 19, melanoma in approximately 15, renal cell carcinoma in 9 and head and neck cancer in 9. Partial responses were achieved by three dose-escalation patients, of whom one had hepatocellular carcinoma and two had cutaneous melanoma. Peripheral TCRbeta sequencing was intended to test whether TCR sequence diversity was altered and clonal T-cell expansion was caused by ivuxolimab. Prior anti-PD-1, anti-PD-L1 or anti-CTLA-4 therapy was permitted, and checkpoint inhibitors had been received by about 44% of dose-escalation patients. Paper-wide results and their limitations: Low levels of normalized T-cell clonal expansion were also shown by some nonresponding patients. Antigen specificity was not determined for the clonally expanded peripheral T cells. After ivuxolimab, more expanded clones were found on average in CD8+ T cells than in CD4+ T cells. At doses of 0.1 to 3.0 mg/kg, clonal expansion of both CD4+ and CD8+ blood T cells was observed from baseline to week 6. In the 0.1-3.0 mg/kg groups, partial responders had among the lowest normalized peripheral clonal expansion, particularly in CD8+ T cells.

V loses 5 bases, J loses 2 bases, and the germline ends lie 17 bases apart. CDR1 SEHNR and CDR2 FQNEAQ were looked up in the germline V gene (reference sequence). The CDR3 runs 16 amino acids, cysteine and phenylalanine included. Only the CDR3 portion is preserved as DNA: 48 bases, with reading frame beginning at the first base. Genomic DNA was isolated from the sorted cells so that the TCRbeta CDR3 region could be sequenced. The immunoSEQ Assay was used to sequence the TCRbeta CDR3 regions. TCRdb obtained this table from immuneACCESS and retained in-frame rearrangements with V and J assigned. These tables miss some clones; where compared with another copy, unresolved V genes account for less than half of the shortfall, and the remainder is unexplained. In all, the sample holds about 70,000 clones, and roughly 84% of those were seen once. 6% to 7.5% of the sample comes from the top ten. This clone was recorded a few times. Its target antigen remains unknown. Per-base quality was not reported, and no clone a single base away is much larger than it.

Patients with autoimmune disease history or receiving systemic immunosuppression were excluded from the trial. Peripheral blood for TCR sequencing was collected from all dose cohorts at baseline, on cycle 4 day 1, and on cycle 7 day 1. Samples were obtained from an open-label, multicenter, first-in-human phase I dose-escalation trial of ivuxolimab. Adults with locally advanced or metastatic melanoma, renal cell carcinoma, hepatocellular carcinoma or head and neck squamous cell carcinoma were enrolled in the trial. CD4+ and CD8+ T cells were sorted separately from peripheral blood before TCR sequencing.

The sequenced sample was CD4+ or CD8+ T cells sorted from blood, obtained in a trial of the OX40 agonist ivuxolimab. The TCR was taken from an adult with an advanced solid tumor such as melanoma, head and neck, liver or kidney cancer. Recombination linked TRBV7-9 to TRBJ2-3; TRBD2 is possibly the D segment (6 matching bases). The DNA sequence is TGTGCCAGCAGCCCCGGCGGAGGAGGGCCCACAGATACGCAGTATTTT. Translation gives CASSPGGGGPTDTQYF.